A single T cell receptor (beta chain) is shown here with its context. This clone was counted at least ten times. No antigen is known for it. One base away there is no much larger clone; base qualities are not given. Using the deep immunoSEQ assay, TCR CDR3 regions were amplified from genomic DNA by multiplex PCR. For each cell subset, the extracted genomic DNA was distributed evenly across all wells of several immunoSEQ 96-well plates, and each plate served as one replicate. Each replicate PCR for sorted subsets received 200 ng genomic DNA, equal to about 30,000 T cell genomes. Purified libraries were measured with a Qubit 3.0 fluorometer, size-checked on a Bioanalyzer 2100, and measured again with the KAPA Library Quantification kit. Every immunoSEQ 96-well plate was sequenced on a separate single-read 150-cycle Illumina NextSeq 550 flow cell. The authors' analysis ran thus. Because the immunoSEQ output included only junctional sequences and no quality scores, the filtering could not be the same as the filtering used for full-length reads. To assign V/J genes and CDR3, sequences were annotated using PyIR, a Python wrapper for IgBLAST v1.9, with IMGT germline references. Any read was removed if the V/J assignment was weak (E-value above 1e-6), the CDR3 was missing, or the read contained stop codons, out-of-frame junctions, or ambiguous translated residues. A V3J clonotype was defined by an identical inferred V gene, J gene, and CDR3 amino acid sequence. Percentage overlap between repertoires was calculated by dividing the number of shared unique clonotypes by the size of the smaller repertoire. Repertoire richness was assessed with RTK rarefaction, the Chao1 estimator, and Recon v2.1 estimates of unobserved clonotypes. Generation probabilities were computed with OLGA for all TCRbeta clonotypes obtained by the gDNA method from four donors. TCRdb carries this immuneACCESS record with in-frame sequences only. Its versions omit some clonotypes, under half of them owing to an unresolved V gene in the studies checked, with the rest unexplained. The V and J calls and clone size are taken from that table; D and trimming were inferred from the DNA. For this sample the table gives hundreds of thousands of clones, of which 55% to 75% were detected only once. The top ten clonotypes cover less than 2% of the sample.

Based on the germline V gene (reference sequence), the CDR1 and CDR2 sequences are LNHNV and YYDKDF. Trimming takes 0 bases from V and 9 bases from J, and the germline ends sit 15 bases apart. Its CDR3 holds 15 amino acids, cysteine through phenylalanine. CDR3 DNA only is kept here, 45 bases in frame from base 1. The data originate from a study of shared clonotypes between healthy human individuals (dated by TCRdb to about 2020). Background on the whole study: Three men and a couple of women, aged 18 to 49 years, made up the cohort. Libraries were prepared and TCR repertoires were sequenced by different laboratories using diverse techniques, in order to increase sequencing depth and limit assay-specific biases. Leukapheresis yielded between about 0.8 and 8.9 billion PBMCs per donor. For each donor, CD4 naive and CD4 memory were each given three plates, CD8 naive was given two plates, and CD8 memory was given one plate. To estimate repertoire size and how much clonotype sharing occurs between individuals, the study deeply sequenced the blood TCR repertoires of about five healthy adults.

Study-level results and caveats: Naive subsets generally had larger estimated clonotype richness than memory subsets did. Rarefaction of sorted-subset datasets indicated incomplete sequencing despite the large sequencing depth. Sampling was restricted to blood, and TCR repertoires in tissues likely differ from the TCR repertoires found in blood. Higher generation probabilities were observed for clonotypes shared by all four sorted-subset donors than for non-shared clonotypes. Sharing across four donors was observed for about 4.8% of naive CD4, about 3.2% of naive CD8, 2.3% of memory CD4, and roughly 0.4% of memory CD8 clonotypes. Pairwise subsampling indicated that sequencing depth was expected to affect the degree of clonotype sharing among donors. Because the study included a small number of donors, the genetic and exposure-history diversity represented was limited.

The donors were healthy, HIV-negative adults with no recently reported acute infections or vaccinations. Every donor was a Caucasian adult residing in Nashville, Tennessee, USA. CD4+ T cells were enriched through magnetic negative selection, after which naive cells were positively selected on CD45RA and the remaining negative fraction served as the memory subset. Blood was obtained by leukapheresis, after which PBMCs were separated by Ficoll-Histopaque density gradient centrifugation and cryopreserved in liquid nitrogen vapor phase. Analytical flow cytometry was used to check the purity and quantity of each magnetically sorted T cell population. From each sorted fraction, genomic DNA was isolated and quantified by UV absorbance on a Nanodrop 2000c.

The TCR originated in a woman aged 25 to 39 in good health. The chain is assembled from TRBV15 and TRBJ2-1; the best D guess is TRBD2, with 6 bases matching. Sequencing was carried out using memory CD4+ T cells sorted from blood. The cell subset or site label, as the study defines it: CD45RA-negative fraction. The nucleotides are TGTGCCACCAGCAGAGAAGGCGGGACCTGGGGTGAGCAGTTCTTC. Translated, this gives CATSREGGTWGEQFF.